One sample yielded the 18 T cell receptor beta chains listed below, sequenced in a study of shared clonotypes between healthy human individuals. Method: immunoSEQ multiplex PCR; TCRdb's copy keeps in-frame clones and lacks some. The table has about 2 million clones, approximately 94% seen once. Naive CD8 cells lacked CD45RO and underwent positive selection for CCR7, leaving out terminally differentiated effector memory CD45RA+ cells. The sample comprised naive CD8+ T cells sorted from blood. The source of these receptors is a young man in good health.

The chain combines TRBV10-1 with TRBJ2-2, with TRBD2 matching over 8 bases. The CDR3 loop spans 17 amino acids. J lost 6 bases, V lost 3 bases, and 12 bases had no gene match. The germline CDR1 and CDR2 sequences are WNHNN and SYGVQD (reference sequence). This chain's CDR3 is CASSDIGAGEGPGELFF. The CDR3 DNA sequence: TGCGCCAGCAGTGACATCGGAGCGGGAGAGGGGCCCGGGGAGCTGTTTTTT.

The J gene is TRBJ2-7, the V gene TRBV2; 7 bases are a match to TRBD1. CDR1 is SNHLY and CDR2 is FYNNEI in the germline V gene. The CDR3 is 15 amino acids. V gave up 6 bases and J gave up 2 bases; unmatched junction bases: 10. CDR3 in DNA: TGTGCCAGCAGCCACCCCGACAGGGCTCCCTACGAGCAGTACTTC. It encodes CASSHPDRAPYEQYF.

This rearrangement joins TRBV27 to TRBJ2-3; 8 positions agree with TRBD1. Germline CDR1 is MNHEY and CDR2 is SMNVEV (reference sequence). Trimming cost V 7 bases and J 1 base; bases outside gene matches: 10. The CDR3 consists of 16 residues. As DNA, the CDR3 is TGTGCCAGCACCCTATTCCCGGGACAGGGCACAGATACGCAGTATTTT. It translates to CASTLFPGQGTDTQYF.

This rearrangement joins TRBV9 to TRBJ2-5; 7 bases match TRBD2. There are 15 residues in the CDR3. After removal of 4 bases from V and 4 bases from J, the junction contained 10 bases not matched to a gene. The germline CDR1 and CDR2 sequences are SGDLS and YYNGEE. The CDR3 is CASSPGEGHPETQYF. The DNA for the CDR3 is TGTGCCAGCAGCCCTGGGGAGGGGCACCCAGAGACCCAGTACTTC.

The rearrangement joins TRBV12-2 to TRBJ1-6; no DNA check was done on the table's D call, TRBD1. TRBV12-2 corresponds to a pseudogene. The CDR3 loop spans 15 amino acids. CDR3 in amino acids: CASRLAQGVGSPLHF. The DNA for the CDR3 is TGTGCAAGTCGCTTAGCCCAGGGGGTAGGTTCACCCCTCCACTTT.

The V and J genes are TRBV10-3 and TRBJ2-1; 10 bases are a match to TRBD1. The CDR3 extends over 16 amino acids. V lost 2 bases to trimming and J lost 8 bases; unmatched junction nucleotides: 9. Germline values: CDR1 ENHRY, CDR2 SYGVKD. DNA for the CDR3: TGTGCCATCAGTGAGCCCGCCGCTGGACAGGGGGATGAGCAGTTCTTC. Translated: CAISEPAAGQGDEQFF.

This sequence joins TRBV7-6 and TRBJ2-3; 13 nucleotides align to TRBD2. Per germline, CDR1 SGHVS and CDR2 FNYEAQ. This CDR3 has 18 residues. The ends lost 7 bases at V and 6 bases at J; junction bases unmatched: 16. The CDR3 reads CASNSGLAGAVDADTQYF. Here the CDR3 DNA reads TGTGCCAGCAACTCAGGACTAGCGGGAGCGGTTGACGCGGATACGCAGTATTTT.

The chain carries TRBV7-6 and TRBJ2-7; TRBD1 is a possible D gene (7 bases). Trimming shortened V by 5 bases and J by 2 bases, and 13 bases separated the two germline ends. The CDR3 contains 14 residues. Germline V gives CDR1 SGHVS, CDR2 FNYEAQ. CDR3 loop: CASSQGGGAYEQYF. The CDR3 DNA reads TGTGCCAGCAGCCAAGGAGGGGGCGCCTACGAGCAGTACTTC.

Here the CDR3 reads CASSFSTGTGDYEQYF. The CDR3 DNA is TGCGCCAGCAGCTTTTCAACCGGGACAGGGGACTACGAGCAGTACTTC. The chain has TRBV5-1 and TRBJ2-7, with 10 nucleotides matching TRBD1. Trimming at V came to 2 bases and at J to 3 bases, leaving 8 bases not matched to a gene. Germline assignment: CDR1 SGHRS and CDR2 YFSETQ. The CDR3 contains 16 residues.

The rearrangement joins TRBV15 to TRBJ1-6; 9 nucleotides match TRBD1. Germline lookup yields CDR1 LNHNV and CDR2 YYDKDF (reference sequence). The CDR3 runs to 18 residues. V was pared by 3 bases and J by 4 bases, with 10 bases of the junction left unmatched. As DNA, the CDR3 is TGTGCCACCAGCAGCTTTAGGGACAGGGCCTTTTATAATTCACCCCTCCACTTT. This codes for CATSSFRDRAFYNSPLHF.

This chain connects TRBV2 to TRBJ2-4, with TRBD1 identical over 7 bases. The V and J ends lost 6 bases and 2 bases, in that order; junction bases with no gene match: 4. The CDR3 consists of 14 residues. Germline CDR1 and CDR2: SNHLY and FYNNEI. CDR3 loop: CASRPGGSKNIQYF. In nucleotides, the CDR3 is TGTGCCAGCAGACCAGGGGGTTCCAAAAACATTCAGTACTTC.

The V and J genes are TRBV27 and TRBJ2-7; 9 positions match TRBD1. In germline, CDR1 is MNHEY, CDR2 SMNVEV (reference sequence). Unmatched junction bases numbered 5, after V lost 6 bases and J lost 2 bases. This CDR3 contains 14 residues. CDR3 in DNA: TGTGCCAGCAGGGGAGGGACAGGGCCCTACGAGCAGTACTTC. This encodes CASRGGTGPYEQYF.

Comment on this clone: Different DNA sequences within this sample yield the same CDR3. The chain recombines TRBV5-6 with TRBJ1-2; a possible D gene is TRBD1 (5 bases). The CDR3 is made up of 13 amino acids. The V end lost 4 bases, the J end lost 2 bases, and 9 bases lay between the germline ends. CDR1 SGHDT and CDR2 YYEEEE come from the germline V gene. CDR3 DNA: TGTGCCAGCAGCACGGACACGAACTATGGCTACACCTTC. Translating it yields CASSTDTNYGYTF.

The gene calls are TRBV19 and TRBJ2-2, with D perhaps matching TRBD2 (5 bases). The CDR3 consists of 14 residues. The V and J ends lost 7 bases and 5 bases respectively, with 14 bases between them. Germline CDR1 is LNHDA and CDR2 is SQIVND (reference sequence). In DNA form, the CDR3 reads TGTGCCAGTACTATGGCGGGCCCGACCGGGGAGCTGTTTTTT. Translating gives CASTMAGPTGELFF.

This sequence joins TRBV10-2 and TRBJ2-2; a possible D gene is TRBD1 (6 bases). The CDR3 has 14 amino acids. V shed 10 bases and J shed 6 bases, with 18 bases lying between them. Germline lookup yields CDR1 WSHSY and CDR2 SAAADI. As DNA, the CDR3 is TGCGCCACCTTGCAGGGGAAAGAAGCCGGGGAGCTGTTTTTT. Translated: CATLQGKEAGELFF.

In nucleotides, the CDR3 is TGTGCCTGGAATGATAGGAACACTGAAGCTTTCTTT. Translation: CAWNDRNTEAFF. The V and J genes are TRBV30 and TRBJ1-1; D remains unclear. Germline assignment: CDR1 GTSNPN and CDR2 SVGIG (reference sequence). The CDR3 is 12 residues long. The V gene lost 4 bases and the J gene lost 1 base, with 7 bases spanning the gap. The entire variable domain, with the rest obtained from reference TRBV30 and TRBJ1-1, is as follows: SQTIHQWPATLVQPVGSPLSLECTVEGTSNPNLYWYRQAAGRGLQLLFYSVGIGQISSEVPQNLSASRPQDRQFILSSKKLLLSDSGFYLCAWNDRNTEAFFGQGTRLTVV.

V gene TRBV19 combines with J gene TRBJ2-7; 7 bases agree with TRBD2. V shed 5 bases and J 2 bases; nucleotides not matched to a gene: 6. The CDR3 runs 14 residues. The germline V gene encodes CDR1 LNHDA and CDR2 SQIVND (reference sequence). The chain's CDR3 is CASSGAGSTYEQYF. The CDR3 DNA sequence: TGTGCCAGTAGTGGAGCGGGGTCTACCTACGAGCAGTACTTC. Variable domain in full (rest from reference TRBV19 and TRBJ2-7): DGGITQSPKYLFRKEGQNVTLSCEQNLNHDAMYWYRQDPGQGLRLIYYSQIVNDFQKGDIAEGYSVSREKKESFPLTVTSAQKNPTAFYLCASSGAGSTYEQYFGPGTRLTVT.

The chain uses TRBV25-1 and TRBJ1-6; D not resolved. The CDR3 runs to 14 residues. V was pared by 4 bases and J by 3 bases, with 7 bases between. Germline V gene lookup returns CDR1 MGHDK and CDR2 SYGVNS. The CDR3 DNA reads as TGTGCCAGCAGTGGACCGCTCTATAATTCACCCCTCCACTTT. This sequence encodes CASSGPLYNSPLHF.